The 12 T cell receptor beta chains reported below all come from one sample, sequenced in a study of T cell clonality in common variable immunodeficiency. This table comes from immunoSEQ multiplex PCR, and its TCRdb copy is limited to in-frame clones, with some not included. This sample shows tens of thousands of clones and no singletons; about 4% rests with the ten largest. Specimen: peripheral blood mononuclear cells. The receptors stem from a person between 18 and 75 years old in good health.

This clone was counted many times. The read falls 3 residues short of the CDR3 end, and the missing part is taken from the germline J gene. The chain carries TRBV5-1 and TRBJ2-7, with D unclear. Trimming stripped 0 bases from V and 6 bases from J, with 13 bases between. The CDR3 is 14 amino acids. CDR1 and CDR2 (germline): SGHRS, YFSETQ. CDR3 bases read: TGCGCCAGCAGCTTGGCCCTAGAGAGTGGCGAG. This encodes CASSLALESGE. The whole CDR3 sequence reads CASSLALESGEQYF.

This clone was detected only a few times. From the germline J gene comes the end of the CDR3, since the read stops 3 residues before it. The rearrangement uses TRBV20-1 and TRBJ1-2, with D possibly TRBD1 on 6 matching bases. The germline V gene has CDR1 DFQATT and CDR2 SNEGSKA (reference sequence). The CDR3 extends over 15 amino acids. Partial CDR3 DNA: TGCAGGTCAGGGGTAGCGGGAGGTCTGTACAATGAC. Its protein product is CRSGVAGGLYND. The entire CDR3 protein is CRSGVAGGLYNDYTF.

This clone was counted only a few times. The CDR3 end falls 3 residues outside the read, so it is completed with the germline J gene. V and J are TRBV19 and TRBJ2-3; TRBD1 aligns across 8 bases. In germline, CDR1 is LNHDA, CDR2 SQIVND (reference sequence). This CDR3 is 12 amino acids long. The CDR3: CASSIRQGSQYF. The DNA read from the CDR3 is TGTGCCAGTAGTATCAGACAGGGGTCG.

The table lists this clone with many counts. The read ends 3 residues before the CDR3 terminus; that terminus is restored from the germline J gene. This chain connects TRBV7-9 to TRBJ1-2; 8 bases are shared with TRBD1. The CDR3 is 13 residues long. Germline V lookup: CDR1 SEHNR, CDR2 FQNEAQ (reference sequence). CDR3 sequence: CASSLARGQGYTF. The covered CDR3 bases are TGTGCCAGCAGCTTAGCCAGGGGGCAAGGC.

To note about this clone: A single base separates this from a much larger clone, so it may be a read error. Read coverage stops 3 residues before the CDR3 terminus; the germline J gene supplies the remainder. This chain uses TRBV18 with TRBJ1-4; tentative D call: TRBD1 (5 bases). Germline loops: CDR1 KGHSH, CDR2 LQKENI. The CDR3 contains 19 residues. Incomplete CDR3 DNA: TGTGCCAGCTCACCCACTACCCAGGGTATTACCTCTGGGGCCAACGTA. Its translation is CASSPTTQGITSGANV. The whole CDR3 reads CASSPTTQGITSGANVLFF.

This clone has at least ten counts. The CDR3 end falls 3 residues outside the read, so it is completed with the germline J gene. The V call is TRBV2, the J call TRBJ2-5, with TRBD1 identical over 10 bases. The V and J ends lost 5 bases and 4 bases, in that order; junction bases with no gene match: 13. Germline assignment: CDR1 SNHLY and CDR2 FYNNEI. This CDR3 has 17 residues. CDR3 DNA (partial): TGTGCCAGCAGTCAATTCCCGGGACAGGGGTTGGGAGAGACC. Translated: CASSQFPGQGLGET. The full CDR3 is CASSQFPGQGLGETQYF.

This clone has at least ten counts. The CDR3 end is not reached by the read, which stops 3 residues before it; the germline J gene fills it in. The chain uses TRBV4-2 and TRBJ2-7, with D possibly being TRBD1 (6 bases). The germline gives CDR1 LGHNA, CDR2 YNFKEQ. Trimming left V 2 bases short and J 5 bases short, with 19 bases between. CDR3 length: 16 residues. The CDR3 bases that were read are TGTGCCAGCAGCCAACGCCTAAGACAGGTTGGGCACGAG. Translated: CASSQRLRQVGHE. The CDR3 as a whole reads CASSQRLRQVGHEQYF.

With respect to this clone: The CDR3 is cut off 3 residues early in the read; its end comes from the germline J gene. This chain uses TRBV7-9 with TRBJ1-4; possible D gene TRBD1, 6 bases. From germline, CDR1 is SEHNR and CDR2 FQNEAQ (reference sequence). The CDR3 totals 14 residues. CDR3 residues: CASGWGGAQSPLFF. CDR3 bases read: TGTGCCAGCGGGTGGGGGGGCGCACAATCACCA.

This clone was observed at least ten times. It may be a read error: a sequence one base away is much more abundant. Read coverage stops 3 residues before the CDR3 terminus; the germline J gene supplies the remainder. In the same sample, other DNA sequences code for this CDR3. The chain employs TRBV30 and TRBJ1-3; 7 bases are a match to TRBD1. The CDR3 runs 11 residues. Germline V gene sequence: CDR1 GTSNPN, CDR2 SVGIG (reference sequence). The sequenced part of the CDR3 DNA is TGTGCCGAGGGGGCTGGAAACACA. As protein: CAEGAGNT. The full CDR3 is CAEGAGNTIYF.

This clone turned up a few times. The CDR3 end is not reached by the read, which stops 3 residues before it; the germline J gene fills it in. The chain is built from TRBV7-9 and TRBJ2-2, with D maybe TRBD2 (5 bases). The CDR3 covers 12 residues. Trimming left V 5 bases short and J 6 bases short, with 7 bases between. CDR1 is SEHNR, CDR2 FQNEAQ, per germline (reference sequence). The CDR3 loop is CASSGLAGELFF. CDR3 DNA (partial): TGTGCCAGCAGCGGACTTGCCGGGGAG.

The table lists this clone with many counts. The read ends 3 residues before the CDR3 terminus; that terminus is restored from the germline J gene. V usage is TRBV2 and J usage is TRBJ1-3, with TRBD1 identical over 7 bases. Unmatched junction bases numbered 7, after V lost 7 bases and J lost 4 bases. The CDR3 has 14 amino acids. Germline V gene data show CDR1 as SNHLY and CDR2 as FYNNEI. The CDR3 bases that were read are TGTGCCAGCATGGGACAGCCGGGGGGAAACACC. This sequence encodes CASMGQPGGNT. The CDR3 as a whole reads CASMGQPGGNTIYF.

A note on this clone: The read comes to an end 3 residues before the CDR3 does, leaving the germline J gene to fill in the end. V gene TRBV25-1 combines with J gene TRBJ2-6, with D hard to call. Germline V lookup: CDR1 MGHDK, CDR2 SYGVNS. CDR3 size: 15 residues. Trimming cost V 3 bases and J 4 bases, with 10 bases left between them. CDR3 bases read: TGTGCCAGCAGTGACCCCGGGTTCGGGGCCAACGTC. It encodes CASSDPGFGANV. The CDR3 reads in full as CASSDPGFGANVLTF.